The 26 T cell receptor beta chains listed next were all sequenced from one sample in a study of T-cell reconstitution after alpha-beta-depleted transplantation in children (dated by TCRdb to 2016 to 2017). The treatment or condition label, read with the paper, signifies: allogeneic hematopoietic cell transplantation with graft depleted of TCRalphabeta T cells and CD19 B cells. The library was produced with PCR. Data came from an Illumina HiSeq 2500. To normalize quantification of the TCRbeta repertoire, the TCR libraries were built with molecular barcoding that relied on unique molecular identifiers. The public reads were quality trimmed at Q25 with fastp and then assembled into clones with MiXCR by TCRdb, keeping productive beta chains. Each CDR3 protein gets just one entry, which takes the most common genes and DNA from the rows behind it. This sample has about 830,000 distinct CDR3 sequences in its table, and roughly 15% of those were observed once. Jointly, the top ten make up just under 5% of the sample.

The material sequenced was PBMCs, mostly from graft donor cells, taken 360 days after TCRalphabeta/CD19-depleted stem cell transplant. Receptors were obtained from a male patient between 5 and 17 years old who had a stem cell transplant for acute lymphoblastic leukemia, so the T cells may come from the graft donor.

This clonotype showed up just a few times. The rearrangement uses TRBV12-3 or TRBV12-4 and TRBJ1-6; 7 positions match TRBD1. Unmatched junction bases numbered 5, after V lost 3 bases and J lost 6 bases. There are 15 residues in the CDR3. The CDR3 DNA follows: TGTGCCAGCAGTTTTGGGGGACAGATTAATTCACCCCTCCACTTT. It encodes CASSFGGQINSPLHF.

This clonotype was seen more than once but under ten times. The gene calls are TRBV20-1 and TRBJ2-7; 7 nucleotides match TRBD2. The CDR3 loop spans 16 amino acids. J lost 0 bases, V lost 0 bases, and 8 bases had no gene match. Germline-derived CDR1 and CDR2 are DFQATT and SNEGSKA (reference sequence). This CDR3 reads CSARDTGLADSYEQYF. For the CDR3, the DNA is TGCAGTGCTAGAGATACTGGGCTAGCGGACTCCTACGAGCAGTACTTC.

The chain carries TRBV4-1 and TRBJ2-2, with 10 bases aligning to TRBD1. The V segment lost 3 bases and the J segment 2 bases; nucleotides outside the gene matches: 6. CDR1 is MGHRA, CDR2 YSYEKL, per germline. This CDR3 has 17 residues. Here the CDR3 DNA reads TGCGCCAGCAGCCATCTAGACAGGGGGCTCAACACCGGGGAGCTGTTTTTT. Translating gives CASSHLDRGLNTGELFF.

This clonotype was recorded a few times. The V gene is TRBV4-1, the J gene TRBJ2-7; D gene uncertain. Germline V lookup: CDR1 MGHRA, CDR2 YSYEKL. This CDR3 has 13 amino acids. V was cut by 0 bases and J by 3 bases, with 6 bases left in between. CDR3 residues: CASSQDSNYEQYF. The CDR3, as DNA: TGCGCCAGCAGCCAAGATTCTAACTACGAGCAGTACTTC.

In this sample, this clonotype turned up a few times. The chain carries TRBV20-1 and TRBJ2-2; D is undetermined. The CDR3 contains 11 residues. V was pared by 5 bases and J by 13 bases, with 14 bases between. Germline lookup yields CDR1 DFQATT and CDR2 SNEGSKA (reference sequence). CDR3: CSASSRPGLFF. CDR3 nucleotide sequence: TGCAGTGCTTCCAGCCGCCCCGGGCTGTTTTTT.

This rearrangement joins TRBV6-5 to TRBJ2-1, with TRBD2 identical over 14 bases. The germline gives CDR1 MNHEY, CDR2 SVGAGI. Trimming at V came to 6 bases and at J to 2 bases, leaving 9 bases not matched to a gene. The CDR3 runs to 18 residues. CDR3 loop: CASSRWTSGRYPYNEQFF. CDR3 DNA sequence: TGTGCCAGCAGCCGCTGGACTAGCGGGAGGTACCCCTACAATGAGCAGTTCTTC.

This clonotype occurred many times. The chain employs TRBV18 and TRBJ2-5; D remains ambiguous. The V gene's germline CDR1 is KGHSH and CDR2 LQKENI. The length of the CDR3 is 13 residues. Trimming pared 3 bases from V and 0 bases from J, leaving 5 bases between. The CDR3 is CASSPAYQETQYF. As DNA, the CDR3 is TGTGCCAGCTCACCGGCGTACCAAGAGACCCAGTACTTC.

In this sample, this clonotype turned up a few times. The chain joins TRBV20-1 to TRBJ2-3; D might be TRBD2 (6 bases). Germline values: CDR1 DFQATT, CDR2 SNEGSKA (reference sequence). This CDR3 comprises 14 residues. The germline V and J ends were trimmed by 5 bases and 1 base, with 13 bases remaining between them. DNA for the CDR3: TGCAGTGCTGGGACTCCGGTGGGCACAGATACGCAGTATTTT. Translated, it gives CSAGTPVGTDTQYF.

This clonotype was detected many times. The chain has TRBV5-4 and TRBJ2-2, with 10 bases that match TRBD2. The germline V gene has CDR1 SGHNT and CDR2 YYREEE (reference sequence). Germline trimming cut 4 bases from V and 7 bases from J; bases unmatched to any gene: 16. This CDR3 is 18 amino acids long. The CDR3 here is CASSLRLMVAGGRGELFF. The DNA of the CDR3 is TGTGCCAGCAGCCTGCGCTTGATGGTAGCGGGAGGACGCGGGGAGCTGTTTTTT.

V gene TRBV23-1 combines with J gene TRBJ1-5; the D is unclear. TRBV23-1 is an ORF; its function is uncertain. Trimming stripped 5 bases from V and 5 bases from J, with 4 bases between. The CDR3 totals 11 residues. The CDR3 region is CASSIYQPQHF. Written as DNA, the CDR3 is TGCGCCAGCAGTATCTATCAGCCCCAGCATTTT.

This clonotype appeared many times. The J gene is TRBJ2-1, the V gene TRBV9; possibly TRBD2 for D (5 bases). CDR1 and CDR2 (germline): SGDLS, YYNGEE. Between the trimmed V and J ends, which lost 0 bases and 7 bases, there was a span of 11 bases. CDR3 size: 14 residues. The CDR3 spells CASSVDVGGNEQFF. The CDR3 DNA reads as TGTGCCAGCAGCGTAGACGTAGGCGGGAATGAGCAGTTCTTC.

In this sample, this clonotype turned up many times. The junction differs from germline at one of its ends, possibly a read error. The genes are TRBV5-1 and TRBJ2-1; the D is unclear. Germline CDR1 and CDR2: SGHRS and YFSETQ. The CDR3 sequence is 13 residues long. CDR3 sequence reads: CASSLVGYNEQFF. CDR3 bases: TGTGCCAGCAGCTTGGTTGGGTACAATGAGCAGTTCTTC.

This clonotype was detected only a few times. The chain recombines TRBV20-1 with TRBJ1-2; 8 positions match TRBD1. Germline CDR1 DFQATT, CDR2 SNEGSKA (reference sequence). V lost 3 bases to trimming and J lost 3 bases; unmatched junction nucleotides: 9. CDR3 length: 15 residues. The CDR3 protein is CSARGRTGPDYGYTF. CDR3 DNA: TGCAGTGCTAGGGGGAGGACAGGGCCCGACTATGGCTACACCTTC.

The table lists this clonotype with many counts. The CDR3 DNA reads as TGTGCCAGCAGTTACCCCCAAGAGACCCAGTACTTC. Amino acids: CASSYPQETQYF. The V and J genes are TRBV6-5 and TRBJ2-5; D gene unclear. The V gene lost 2 bases and the J gene lost 1 base, with 2 bases spanning the gap. Per germline, CDR1 MNHEY and CDR2 SVGAGI. CDR3 length equals 12 residues.

This clonotype was counted between two and nine times. The chain uses TRBV9 and TRBJ2-3, with D perhaps matching TRBD2 (5 bases). V lost 0 bases and J 11 bases, leaving 13 bases between the germline ends. Germline V CDR1 and CDR2: SGDLS, YYNGEE. This CDR3 has 13 residues. CDR3 loop: CASSVEDWAKQYF. CDR3 nucleotides: TGTGCCAGCAGCGTAGAGGACTGGGCGAAGCAGTATTTT.

This clonotype was detected many times. The J gene is TRBJ2-1, the V gene TRBV12-3 or TRBV12-4; a weak D match, TRBD2 (6 bases). There are 15 residues in the CDR3. V lost 5 bases and J 4 bases, leaving 15 bases between the germline ends. The CDR3 nucleotides read TGTGCCAGCAGTCCACGGAGGGGCTCTTACAATGAGCAGTTCTTC. Translated, it gives CASSPRRGSYNEQFF.

V and J are TRBV20-1 and TRBJ1-3; the D is unclear. Per the germline V gene, CDR1 is DFQATT and CDR2 is SNEGSKA (reference sequence). The CDR3 sequence is 14 residues long. Trimming stripped 0 bases from V and 3 bases from J, with 9 bases between. DNA for the CDR3: TGCAGTGCTAGAGATCGGGTCCTTGGAAACACCATATATTTT. Its protein product is CSARDRVLGNTIYF.

This clonotype was observed a few times. The chain employs TRBV5-1 and TRBJ1-2; D unclear. CDR1 is SGHRS and CDR2 is YFSETQ in the germline V gene. The CDR3 is 15 residues long. V was pared by 1 base and J by 0 bases, with 10 bases between. CDR3 nucleotide sequence: TGCGCCAGCAGCTTGTCGGCAGATACTAACTATGGCTACACCTTC. It codes for CASSLSADTNYGYTF.

The rearrangement joins TRBV7-9 to TRBJ1-2, with D unclear. Germline V CDR1 and CDR2: SEHNR, FQNEAQ (reference sequence). The V end lost 4 bases, the J end lost 0 bases, and 15 bases lay between the germline ends. This CDR3 has 16 amino acids. CDR3 sequence (DNA): TGTGCCAGCAGCTCGACTCTCTCCGGGACTAACTATGGCTACACCTTC. Its protein product is CASSSTLSGTNYGYTF.

This clonotype was seen a few times. Here the CDR3 reads CASNRQGALVETQYF. The CDR3 DNA reads TGTGCCAGCAACCGACAGGGGGCTTTAGTAGAGACCCAGTACTTC. The rearrangement links TRBV3-1 to TRBJ2-5; TRBD1 matches at 10 bases. V trimming: 7 bases; J trimming: 4 bases; junction bases outside the gene matches: 9. This CDR3 is 15 amino acids long. From germline, CDR1 is LGHDT and CDR2 YNNKEL (reference sequence).

The chain is built from TRBV5-5 and TRBJ1-3; D uncertain. V was cut by 4 bases and J by 2 bases, with 16 bases left in between. This CDR3 comprises 16 residues. Germline CDR1 and CDR2: SGHKS and YYEKEE (reference sequence). CDR3 bases: TGTGCCAGCAGCCCAGCTACCGCCCCCCCTGGAAACACCATATATTTT. The encoded protein is CASSPATAPPGNTIYF.

A few counts support this clonotype. This chain joins TRBV4-1 and TRBJ2-7; D is unresolved. Trimming cost V 0 bases and J 3 bases, with 15 bases left between them. This CDR3 contains 16 residues. CDR1 is MGHRA and CDR2 is YSYEKL in the germline V gene. CDR3 DNA sequence: TGCGCCAGCAGCCAAGATCTAGTAGCAGGAGACTACGAGCAGTACTTC. It specifies CASSQDLVAGDYEQYF.

The genes are TRBV5-1 and TRBJ1-3; D may be TRBD1 (6 bases). Trimming took off 0 bases at V and 4 bases at J, with 11 bases between the two ends. The germline V gene encodes CDR1 SGHRS and CDR2 YFSETQ. The CDR3 is 15 amino acids. The CDR3 is CASSLDRVSGNTIYF. The CDR3 DNA follows: TGCGCCAGCAGCTTGGACAGGGTCAGCGGAAACACCATATATTTT.

This clonotype appeared a few times. This rearrangement joins TRBV29-1 to TRBJ2-1; D perhaps matches TRBD1 (5 bases). The CDR3 is made up of 15 amino acids. V was clipped by 4 bases and J by 1 base, with 14 bases between them. The germline V gene has CDR1 SQVTM and CDR2 ANQGSEA. The CDR3 loop reads CSVGGRYKSYNEQFF. The CDR3 DNA sequence: TGCAGCGTTGGGGGCAGGTATAAATCCTACAATGAGCAGTTCTTC.

The chain carries TRBV6-4 and TRBJ2-1, with 12 positions matching TRBD1. Trimming at V came to 6 bases and at J to 4 bases, leaving 16 bases not matched to a gene. The CDR3 is 19 residues long. The germline V gene encodes CDR1 MRHNA and CDR2 SNTAGT. The CDR3 nucleotides read TGTGCCAGCAGGACCGGGACAGGGGGCTCGGTGGCCCGGTACAATGAGCAGTTCTTC. It codes for CASRTGTGGSVARYNEQFF.

The chain couples TRBV27 to TRBJ1-3; no firm D call. The V and J ends lost 6 bases and 3 bases respectively, with 15 bases between them. This CDR3 has 15 residues. Per the germline V gene, CDR1 is MNHEY and CDR2 is SMNVEV (reference sequence). CDR3 coding DNA: TGTGCCAGCAGGACTATGAGGGCGGGTGGAAACACCATATATTTT. It yields the protein CASRTMRAGGNTIYF.